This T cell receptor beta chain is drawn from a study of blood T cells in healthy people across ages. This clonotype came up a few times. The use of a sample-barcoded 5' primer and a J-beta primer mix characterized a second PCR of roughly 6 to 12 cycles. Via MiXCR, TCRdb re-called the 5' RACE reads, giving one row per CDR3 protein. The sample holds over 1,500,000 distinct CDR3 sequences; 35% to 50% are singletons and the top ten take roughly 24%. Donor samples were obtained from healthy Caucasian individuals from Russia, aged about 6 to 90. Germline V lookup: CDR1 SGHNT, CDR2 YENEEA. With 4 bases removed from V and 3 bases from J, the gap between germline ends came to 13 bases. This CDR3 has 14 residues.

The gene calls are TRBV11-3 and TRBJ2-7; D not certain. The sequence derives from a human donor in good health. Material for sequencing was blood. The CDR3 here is CASSSLGPGYEQYF. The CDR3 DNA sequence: TGTGCCAGCAGCTCGCTAGGGCCTGGCTACGAGCAGTACTTC.